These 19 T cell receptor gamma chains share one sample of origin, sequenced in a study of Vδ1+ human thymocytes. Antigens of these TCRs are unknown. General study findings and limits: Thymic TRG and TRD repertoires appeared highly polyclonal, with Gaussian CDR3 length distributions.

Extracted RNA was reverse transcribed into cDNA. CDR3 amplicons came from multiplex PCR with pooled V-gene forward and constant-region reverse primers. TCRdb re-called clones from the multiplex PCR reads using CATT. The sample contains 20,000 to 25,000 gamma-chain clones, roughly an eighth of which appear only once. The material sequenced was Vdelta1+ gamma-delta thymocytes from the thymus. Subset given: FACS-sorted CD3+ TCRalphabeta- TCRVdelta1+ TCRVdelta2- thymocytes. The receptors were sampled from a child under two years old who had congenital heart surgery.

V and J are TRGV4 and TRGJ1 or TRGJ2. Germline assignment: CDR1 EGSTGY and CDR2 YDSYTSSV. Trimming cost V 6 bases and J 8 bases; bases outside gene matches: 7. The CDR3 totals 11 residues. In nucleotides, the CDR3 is TGTGCCACCTGGAATGAGAATAAGAAACTCTTT. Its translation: CATWNENKKLF.

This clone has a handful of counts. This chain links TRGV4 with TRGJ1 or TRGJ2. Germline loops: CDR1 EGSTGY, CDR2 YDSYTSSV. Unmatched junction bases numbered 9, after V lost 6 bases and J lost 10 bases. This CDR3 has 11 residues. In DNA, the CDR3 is TGTGCCACCTGGAATGAGGCCAAGAAACTCTTT. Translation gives CATWNEAKKLF.

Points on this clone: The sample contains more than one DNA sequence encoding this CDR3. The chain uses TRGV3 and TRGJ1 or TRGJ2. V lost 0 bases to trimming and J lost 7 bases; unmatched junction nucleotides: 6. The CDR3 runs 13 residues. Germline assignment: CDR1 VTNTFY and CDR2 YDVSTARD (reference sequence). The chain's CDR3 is CATWDRLGYKKLF. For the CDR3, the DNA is TGTGCCACCTGGGACAGGCTCGGGTATAAGAAACTCTTT.

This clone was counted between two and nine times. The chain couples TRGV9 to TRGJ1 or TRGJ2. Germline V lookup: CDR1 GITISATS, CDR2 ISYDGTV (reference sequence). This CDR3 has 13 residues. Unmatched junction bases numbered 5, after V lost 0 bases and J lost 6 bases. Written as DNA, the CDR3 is TGTGCCTTGTGGGAGGTGCATGCTTATAAGAAACTCTTT. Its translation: CALWEVHAYKKLF.

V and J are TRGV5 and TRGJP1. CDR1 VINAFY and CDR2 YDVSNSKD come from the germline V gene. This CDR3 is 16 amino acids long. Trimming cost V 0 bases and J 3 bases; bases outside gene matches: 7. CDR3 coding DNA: TGTGCCACCTGGGACAGGATGGGGTCCACTGGTTGGTTCAAGATATTT. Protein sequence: CATWDRMGSTGWFKIF.

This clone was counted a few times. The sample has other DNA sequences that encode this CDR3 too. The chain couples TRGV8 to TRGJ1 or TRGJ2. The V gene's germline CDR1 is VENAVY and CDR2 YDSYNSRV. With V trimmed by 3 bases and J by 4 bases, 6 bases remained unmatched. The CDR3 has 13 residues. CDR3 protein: CATWDPSYYKKLF. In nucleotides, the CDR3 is TGTGCCACCTGGGATCCCTCCTATTATAAGAAACTCTTT.

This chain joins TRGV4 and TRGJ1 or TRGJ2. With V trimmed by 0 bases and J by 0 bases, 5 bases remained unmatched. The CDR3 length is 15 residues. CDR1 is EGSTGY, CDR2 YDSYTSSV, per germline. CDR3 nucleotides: TGTGCCACCTGGGATGGGCAGGCGAATTATTATAAGAAACTCTTT. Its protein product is CATWDGQANYYKKLF.

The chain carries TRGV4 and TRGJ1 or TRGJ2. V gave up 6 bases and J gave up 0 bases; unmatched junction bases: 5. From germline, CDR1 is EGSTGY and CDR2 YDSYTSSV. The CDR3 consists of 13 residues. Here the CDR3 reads CATWSTNYYKKLF. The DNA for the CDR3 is TGTGCCACCTGGAGTACGAATTATTATAAGAAACTCTTT.

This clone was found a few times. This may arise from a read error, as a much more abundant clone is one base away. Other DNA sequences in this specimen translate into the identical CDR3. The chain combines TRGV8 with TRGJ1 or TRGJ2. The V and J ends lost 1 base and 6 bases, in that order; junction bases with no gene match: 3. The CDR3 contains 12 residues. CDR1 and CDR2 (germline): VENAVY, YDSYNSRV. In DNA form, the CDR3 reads TGTGCCACCTGGGATAGTGGTTATAAGAAACTCTTT. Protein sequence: CATWDSGYKKLF.

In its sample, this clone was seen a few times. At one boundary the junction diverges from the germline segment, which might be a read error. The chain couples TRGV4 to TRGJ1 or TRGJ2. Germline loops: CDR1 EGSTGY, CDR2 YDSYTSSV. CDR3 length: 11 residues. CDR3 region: CATWNGSKKLF. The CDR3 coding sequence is TGTGCCACCTGGAATGGGTCCAAGAAACTCTTT.

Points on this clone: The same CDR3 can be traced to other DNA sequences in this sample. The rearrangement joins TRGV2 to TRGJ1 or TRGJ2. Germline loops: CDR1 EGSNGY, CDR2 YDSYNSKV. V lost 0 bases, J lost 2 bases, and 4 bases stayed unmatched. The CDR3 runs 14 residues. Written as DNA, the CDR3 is TGTGCCACCTGGGACGGGCCCTATTATTATAAGAAACTCTTT. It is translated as CATWDGPYYYKKLF.

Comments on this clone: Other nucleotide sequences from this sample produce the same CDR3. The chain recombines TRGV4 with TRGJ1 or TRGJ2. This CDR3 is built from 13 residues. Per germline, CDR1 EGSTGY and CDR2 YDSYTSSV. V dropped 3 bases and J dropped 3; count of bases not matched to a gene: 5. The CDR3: CATWDSTYYKKLF. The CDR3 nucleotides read TGTGCCACCTGGGATAGTACTTATTATAAGAAACTCTTT.

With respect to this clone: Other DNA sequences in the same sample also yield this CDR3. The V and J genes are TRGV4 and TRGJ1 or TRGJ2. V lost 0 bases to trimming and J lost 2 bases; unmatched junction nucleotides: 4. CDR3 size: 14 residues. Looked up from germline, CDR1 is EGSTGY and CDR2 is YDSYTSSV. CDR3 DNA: TGTGCCACCTGGGATGGGTCTGATTATTATAAGAAACTCTTT. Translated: CATWDGSDYYKKLF.

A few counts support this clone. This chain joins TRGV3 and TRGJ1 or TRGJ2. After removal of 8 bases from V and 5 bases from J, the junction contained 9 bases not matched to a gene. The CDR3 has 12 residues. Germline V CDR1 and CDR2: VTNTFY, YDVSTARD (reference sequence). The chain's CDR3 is CATYKGHYKKLF. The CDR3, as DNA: TGTGCCACCTATAAGGGGCATTATAAGAAACTCTTT.

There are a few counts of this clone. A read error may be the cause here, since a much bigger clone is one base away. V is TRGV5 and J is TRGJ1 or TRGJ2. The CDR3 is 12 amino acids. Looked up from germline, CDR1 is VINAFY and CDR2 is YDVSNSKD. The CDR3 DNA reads TGTGCCACCTGGGACAGGCATTATAGGAAACTCTTT. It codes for CATWDRHYRKLF.

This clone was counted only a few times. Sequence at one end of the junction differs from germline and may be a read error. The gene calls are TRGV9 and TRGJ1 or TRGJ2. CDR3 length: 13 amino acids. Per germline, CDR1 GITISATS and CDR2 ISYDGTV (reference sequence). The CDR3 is CALWVLTGYKKLF. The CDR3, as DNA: TGTGCCCTGTGGGTCCTCACGGGTTATAAGAAACTCTTT.

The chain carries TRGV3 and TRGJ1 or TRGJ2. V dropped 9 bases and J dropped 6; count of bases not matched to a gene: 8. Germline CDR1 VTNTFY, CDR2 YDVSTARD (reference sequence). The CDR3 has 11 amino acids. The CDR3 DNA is TGTGCCACCCGAGTAGGTTATAAGAAACTCTTT. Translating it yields CATRVGYKKLF.

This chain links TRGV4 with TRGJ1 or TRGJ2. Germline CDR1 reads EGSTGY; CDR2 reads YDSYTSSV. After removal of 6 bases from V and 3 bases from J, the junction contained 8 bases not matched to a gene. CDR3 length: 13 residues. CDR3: CATWKLAYYKKLF. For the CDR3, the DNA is TGTGCCACCTGGAAACTTGCTTATTATAAGAAACTCTTT.

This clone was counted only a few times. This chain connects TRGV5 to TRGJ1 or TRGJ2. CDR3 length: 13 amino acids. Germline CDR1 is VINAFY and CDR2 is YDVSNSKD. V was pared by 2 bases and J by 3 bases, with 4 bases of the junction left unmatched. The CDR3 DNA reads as TGTGCCACCTGGGACACCCGTTATTATAAGAAACTCTTT. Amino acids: CATWDTRYYKKLF.